The T cell receptor beta chain described here comes from a study of T cells in Graves' hyperthyroidism and ophthalmopathy. This clonotype was recorded at least ten times. Antigen specificity is unknown. TCR beta CDR3 sequences were amplified from RNA transcripts. RT-PCR in the first round (using the HTBI primer set) targeted the TCR CDR3. Using its own MiXCR run on the multiplex PCR reads, TCRdb lists one record per CDR3 protein. This sample yields about 600,000 distinct CDR3 sequences, of which approximately 15% are seen a single time; roughly an eighth belongs to the top ten. V shed 5 bases and J 4 bases; nucleotides not matched to a gene: 6. CDR1 is SGHRS and CDR2 is YFSETQ in the germline V gene. The CDR3 totals 15 residues. Broader study findings: The model foresaw ophthalmopathy a median roughly 6 months prior to onset. Also found in blood were most expanded thyroid clonotypes above 0.001. Ophthalmopathy was distinguished from stable hyperthyroidism by 13 V-J signatures.

The TCR sequence derives from a woman in her 50s with Graves' ophthalmopathy. V gene TRBV5-1 combines with J gene TRBJ2-2; 9 bases agree with TRBD2. The material sequenced was blood. This CDR3 is CASRTGTSSTGELFF. DNA for the CDR3: TGCGCCAGCAGGACCGGGACTAGCAGCACCGGGGAGCTGTTTTTT.